The subject of this entry is one T cell receptor (beta chain). What it binds is unknown. This sample is drawn from a study of monozygotic twins with inflammatory bowel disease. Study results and caveats: Support for any single strong IBD-associated signal or clonotype was not found.

Researchers ran eight separate cDNA reactions for each sample. UMIs incorporating a 6-nucleotide sample barcode were appended by means of template switching. TCRdb reanalyzed the 5' RACE reads and collapses them to one entry per CDR3 protein, without DNA. The table for this sample gives approximately 400,000 distinct CDR3 sequences. Germline CDR1 is MNHNS and CDR2 is SASEGT. This CDR3 is 16 amino acids long. This clonotype was obtained from a human donor with ulcerative colitis or Crohn's disease, or a healthy co-twin of an affected twin (not recorded which). The chain combines TRBV6-1 with TRBJ2-3; checking the TCRdb D call of TRBD2 is not possible without DNA. Source material: blood. CDR3: CASSDLGTSSTDTQYF.